This T cell receptor (beta chain) was recovered during a study of T cells in Graves' hyperthyroidism and ophthalmopathy. Across the study: At the time of initial diagnosis and before any treatment, peripheral blood was collected.

V was cut by 8 bases and J by 0 bases, with 15 bases left in between. Germline CDR1 LNHNV, CDR2 YYDKDF (reference sequence). The CDR3 totals 15 residues. Template material for amplifying TCR beta CDR3 regions consisted of RNA transcripts. The HTBI primer set drove a first-round RT-PCR of the TCR CDR3. TCRdb called the multiplex PCR reads again in MiXCR, with one record for every CDR3 protein. This sample carries 500,000 or so distinct CDR3 sequences, under 20% of them seen once, and the ten largest clones take about 16%. The sequenced sample was blood. V gene TRBV15 combines with J gene TRBJ2-3; D remains unclear. The sequence came from a young woman with Graves' ophthalmopathy. The CDR3 nucleotides are TGTGCCACCGGGGTTCGGTGGGGTAGCACAGATACGCAGTATTTT. This sequence encodes CATGVRWGSTDTQYF.